This T cell receptor beta chain is from a study of cytomegalovirus exposure and HLA in healthy donors. PCR was performed using 60 Vbeta and 13 Jbeta primers. Using immunoSEQ multiplex PCR, the repertoire was profiled, and TCRdb retains in-frame clones only, with some absent. In the table there are about 93,000 clones, about four fifths of which are singletons. Healthy donors of bone marrow made up the group. Germline CDR1 ENHRY, CDR2 SYGVKD. The V and J ends lost 2 bases and 2 bases, in that order; junction bases with no gene match: 4. CDR3 length: 17 amino acids. The source is a man between 50 and 59 years old in good health and CMV-seronegative. Sequences were obtained from PBMCs. The chain couples TRBV10-3 to TRBJ2-3; the match to TRBD2 covers 13 bases. The CDR3, as DNA: TGTGCCATCAGTGAGGGAGGACTAGCGGGAGTCACAGATACGCAGTATTTT. It codes for CAISEGGLAGVTDTQYF.